The present TCR beta chain was sequenced within a study of blood T cell repertoires in COVID-19. Study as a whole: The origin of the acute and convalescent COVID-19 samples was the United States, Italy and Spain.

TCRdb's table, derived via immunoSEQ multiplex PCR, lists solely in-frame clones and lacks some. Of some 190,000 clones in the sample, around 85% are singletons; the top ten hold just under 8.5%. Germline CDR1 is SQVTM and CDR2 is ANQGSEA. V gave up 3 bases and J gave up 1 base; unmatched junction bases: 2. The length of the CDR3 is 13 residues. The table lists this clone with a few counts. The rearrangement links TRBV29-1 to TRBJ2-5; 7 nucleotides line up with TRBD1. The TCR originated in an older woman with acute or convalescent COVID-19. Sequenced sample: peripheral blood. Here the CDR3 reads CSVERGPQETQYF. The CDR3, as DNA: TGCAGCGTTGAGAGGGGGCCCCAAGAGACCCAGTACTTC.